This TCR beta chain was sequenced during a study of T-cell memory formation after mild COVID-19. Study-wide points: The study detected some responding clones in pre-infection memory, suggesting cross-reactive memory joined.

Sample barcodes and UMIs were carried by the TCR alpha and TCR beta cDNA libraries that 5'RACE generated with constant-segment primers. TCRdb itself ran the 5' RACE reads through MiXCR, one entry per CDR3 protein. The data show 350,000 to 550,000 distinct CDR3 sequences, around 17% seen once. Remarks on this clonotype: Its antigen is not known.

Trimming took 9 bases from V and 5 from J, leaving 17 bases between them. Germline CDR1 reads ENHRY; CDR2 reads SYGVKD. The CDR3 sequence is 13 residues long. The TCR was taken from a man younger than 30 who had mild COVID-19 (a few samples of this study predate the infection). Cell type and time point are not known. The chain recombines TRBV10-3 with TRBJ2-7; D might be TRBD1 (6 bases). Sample: PBMCs or a T cell subset sorted from them (not recorded which). CDR3 nucleotides: TGTGCCATATCCGGGACAATGAAGGACGAGCAGTACTTC. Encoded protein: CAISGTMKDEQYF.